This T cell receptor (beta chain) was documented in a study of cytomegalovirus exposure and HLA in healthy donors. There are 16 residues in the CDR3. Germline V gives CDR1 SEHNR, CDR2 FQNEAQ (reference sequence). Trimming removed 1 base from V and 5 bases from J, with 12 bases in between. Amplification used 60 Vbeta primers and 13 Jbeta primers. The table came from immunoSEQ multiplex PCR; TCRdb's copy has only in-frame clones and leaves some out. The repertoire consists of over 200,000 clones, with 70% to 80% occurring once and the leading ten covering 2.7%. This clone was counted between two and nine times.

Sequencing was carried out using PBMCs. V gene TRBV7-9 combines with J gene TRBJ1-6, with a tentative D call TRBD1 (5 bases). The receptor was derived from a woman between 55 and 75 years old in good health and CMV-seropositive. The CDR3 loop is CASSLVSGGNNSPLHF. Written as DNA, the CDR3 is TGTGCCAGCAGCTTAGTATCTGGGGGGAATAATTCACCCCTCCACTTT.